The 18 T cell receptor beta chains below were found in one sample sequenced in a study of Graves' ophthalmopathy and Graves' hyperthyroidism. As the template, RNA transcripts were used to amplify TCR beta CDR3 regions. The authors performed first-round RT-PCR with HTBI primers and then a second-round multiplex PCR. TCRdb itself ran the multiplex PCR reads through MiXCR, one entry per CDR3 protein. The sample shows approximately 700,000 distinct CDR3 sequences, about 40% of them seen only once. The source material was peripheral blood. All receptors derive from an adult man with Graves' ophthalmopathy.

The chain couples TRBV7-3 to TRBJ2-5, with 7 bases that match TRBD1. CDR3 length: 12 residues. The germline CDR1 and CDR2 sequences are SGHTA and FQGTGA. The V and J ends lost 5 bases and 7 bases, in that order; junction bases with no gene match: 4. Written as DNA, the CDR3 is TGTGCCAGCAGCGCACAGGGGATGACCCAGTACTTC. Its protein is CASSAQGMTQYF.

The chain couples TRBV20-1 to TRBJ2-5; D may be TRBD1 (6 bases). The germline CDR1 and CDR2 sequences are DFQATT and SNEGSKA (reference sequence). The CDR3 is 16 residues long. Deletions cut 0 bases from V and 5 bases from J, with 19 bases between. CDR3: CSARDQNTGQMETQYF. The CDR3 DNA reads TGCAGTGCTAGAGATCAGAATACTGGACAGATGGAGACCCAGTACTTC.

Points on this clonotype: The CDR3 end shows no conserved phenylalanine or tryptophan, and so a read error is likely. The chain couples TRBV10-3 to TRBJ1-1; D perhaps matches TRBD1 (5 bases). Trimming took off 10 bases at V and 0 bases at J, with 12 bases between the two ends. This CDR3 region has 13 residues. Germline V gene data show CDR1 as ENHRY and CDR2 as SYGVKD. The CDR3 sequence is CATRWGVNTEAFS. CDR3 nucleotides: TGTGCCACCCGATGGGGGGTGAACACTGAAGCTTTCTCT.

This chain joins TRBV20-1 and TRBJ2-1; TRBD2 might be the D (5 bases). Trimming removed 1 base from V and 0 bases from J, with 7 bases in between. Germline V gene sequence: CDR1 DFQATT, CDR2 SNEGSKA (reference sequence). The CDR3 length is 14 residues. The chain's CDR3 is CSARVGSSYNEQFF. In DNA, the CDR3 is TGCAGTGCTAGAGTAGGGAGCTCCTACAATGAGCAGTTCTTC.

About this clonotype: At one boundary the junction diverges from the germline segment, which might be a read error. This chain connects TRBV29-1 to TRBJ2-7, with a weak D call TRBD1 (7 bases). CDR3 length equals 14 residues. In germline, CDR1 is SQVTM, CDR2 ANQGSEA. Here the CDR3 reads CSASDRNWGGELYF. DNA of the CDR3: TGCAGCGCTTCGGACAGGAACTGGGGCGGGGAGCTGTACTTC.

As regards this clonotype: This clone may be a read error of a much larger clone one base away. CDR3 amino acids: CSARQGQGGVNTEAFF. The CDR3 DNA sequence: TGCAGTGCTAGGCAGGGACAGGGGGGCGTGAACACTGAAGCTTTCTTT. The gene calls are TRBV20-1 and TRBJ1-1; 11 nucleotides align to TRBD1. V lost 3 bases to trimming and J lost 0 bases; unmatched junction nucleotides: 6. In germline, CDR1 is DFQATT, CDR2 SNEGSKA (reference sequence). The CDR3 is made up of 16 amino acids.

This clonotype was counted ten times or more. V and J are TRBV5-1 and TRBJ1-3; D is unresolved. The CDR3 covers 15 residues. Germline V CDR1 and CDR2: SGHRS, YFSETQ. V lost 6 bases and J 0 bases, leaving 13 bases between the germline ends. For the CDR3, the DNA is TGCGCCAGCAAGCTTACGGGAAGCTCTGGAAACACCATATATTTT. As protein: CASKLTGSSGNTIYF. Variable domain in full (rest from reference TRBV5-1 and TRBJ1-3): KAGVTQTPRYLIKTRGQQVTLSCSPISGHRSVSWYQQTPGQGLQFLFEYFSETQRNKGNFPGRFSGRQFSNSRSEMNVSTLELGDSALYLCASKLTGSSGNTIYFGEGSWLTVV.

The J gene is TRBJ2-3, the V gene TRBV24-1, with TRBD1 matching over 10 bases. V lost 2 bases and J lost 6; bases outside the gene matches: 4. CDR3 size: 15 residues. Germline V gene data show CDR1 as KGHDR and CDR2 as SFDVKD. CDR3 nucleotides: TGTGCCACCAGTGATTCTCGGACAGGGGGGGATACGCAGTATTTT. Its protein is CATSDSRTGGDTQYF.

The chain uses TRBV19 and TRBJ1-1, with 10 bases that match TRBD1. This CDR3 region has 14 residues. Germline CDR1 and CDR2: LNHDA and SQIVND (reference sequence). The V segment lost 5 bases and the J segment 6 bases; nucleotides outside the gene matches: 6. CDR3 sequence (DNA): TGTGCCAGTAGTCAAACGACAGGGGGCCCTGAAGCTTTCTTT. It is translated as CASSQTTGGPEAFF.

This clonotype was recorded many times. V usage is TRBV7-6 and J usage is TRBJ2-7; D is possibly TRBD1 or TRBD2 (5 bases each). Trimming took off 3 bases at V and 6 bases at J, with 12 bases between the two ends. Germline assignment: CDR1 SGHVS and CDR2 FNYEAQ. The CDR3 covers 13 residues. CDR3 sequence reads: CASSFDGTFEQYF. CDR3 in DNA: TGTGCCAGCAGCTTTGATGGGACGTTCGAGCAGTACTTC. Variable domain in full (rest from reference TRBV7-6 and TRBJ2-7): GAGVSQSPRYKVTKRGQDVALRCDPISGHVSLYWYRQALGQGPEFLTYFNYEAQQDKSGLPNDRFSAERPEGSISTLTIQRTEQRDSAMYRCASSFDGTFEQYFGPGTRLTVT.

In its sample, this clonotype was seen many times. The J gene is TRBJ2-7, the V gene TRBV7-9; no clear D gene. The CDR3 spans 12 residues. Trimming took 4 bases from V and 0 from J, leaving 4 bases between them. Germline CDR1 reads SEHNR; CDR2 reads FQNEAQ (reference sequence). The CDR3 region has the DNA TGTGCCAGCAGCTCCCTCTCCTACGAGCAGTACTTC. Protein product: CASSSLSYEQYF.

This clonotype was seen ten or more times. This chain connects TRBV5-8 to TRBJ2-7, with 7 bases matching TRBD2. V lost 0 bases and J lost 5; bases outside the gene matches: 8. This CDR3 is built from 15 residues. Germline CDR1 SGHTS, CDR2 YDEGEE. The CDR3 is CASSLEGRVEDEQYF. The DNA for the CDR3 is TGTGCCAGCAGCTTGGAGGGGAGGGTTGAAGACGAGCAGTACTTC.

V gene TRBV7-2 combines with J gene TRBJ1-4; perhaps TRBD1 as D (5 bases). CDR3 size: 16 residues. CDR1 and CDR2 from the germline V gene are SGHTA and FQGNSA. V lost 1 base, J lost 6 bases, and 15 bases lay in between. The CDR3: CASSLGTPGEHEKLFF. The CDR3, as DNA: TGTGCCAGCAGCTTAGGGACACCCGGGGAGCATGAAAAACTGTTTTTT.

This chain connects TRBV2 to TRBJ1-2; 7 bases align to TRBD1. CDR1 and CDR2 (germline): SNHLY, FYNNEI. The trim removed 8 bases at V and 5 bases at J, leaving 5 bases unmatched. There are 12 residues in the CDR3. The CDR3 here is CASQGEVYGYTF. The CDR3 DNA reads TGTGCCAGCCAGGGGGAGGTTTATGGCTACACCTTC.

This clonotype has only a few counts. The rearrangement links TRBV7-9 to TRBJ1-1, with 12 bases lining up with TRBD1. CDR1 is SEHNR and CDR2 is FQNEAQ in the germline V gene (reference sequence). Unmatched junction bases numbered 9, after V lost 1 base and J lost 3 bases. The CDR3 has 18 residues. The CDR3 protein is CASSLVAGDRGLDTEAFF. The DNA of the CDR3 is TGTGCCAGCAGCTTAGTAGCGGGGGACAGGGGGCTAGACACTGAAGCTTTCTTT.

The chain is built from TRBV2 and TRBJ1-5; tentatively, D is TRBD1 (6 bases). V lost 5 bases, J lost 1 base, and 15 bases lay in between. Germline V lookup: CDR1 SNHLY, CDR2 FYNNEI. There are 16 residues in the CDR3. CDR3 DNA sequence: TGTGCCAGCAGTTACTGGGGGGGCGGGAGCAATCAGCCCCAGCATTTT. Its protein is CASSYWGGGSNQPQHF.

In its sample, this clonotype was seen once. This chain connects TRBV7-2 to TRBJ2-7; D not resolved. The J call is uncertain, as TRBJ2-1 better fits the DNA end. The CDR3 totals 13 residues. CDR1 is SGHTA and CDR2 is FQGNSA in the germline V gene. The CDR3 loop is CASSLDRYNEQFF. CDR3 in DNA: TGTGCCAGCAGCTTAGATCGGTACAATGAGCAGTTCTTC.

The chain combines TRBV29-1 with TRBJ1-5, with 11 bases lining up with TRBD1. V shed 7 bases, J shed 5 bases, and the junction held 10 bases outside the gene matches. CDR1 SQVTM and CDR2 ANQGSEA come from the germline V gene. The CDR3 runs 15 residues. The CDR3 bases are TGCAGCGCTGAGAGGACAGGGGGCAGGGATCAGCCCCAGCATTTT. Residues: CSAERTGGRDQPQHF.